A single sample is the source of the 19 T cell receptor beta chains below, sequenced in a study of blood T cell repertoires in COVID-19. Data came from immunoSEQ multiplex PCR; TCRdb stores just in-frame clones and leaves some out. The table lists 90,000 to 120,000 clones, less than 85% of them singletons, with 1.8% in the top ten. Sequenced: peripheral blood. The receptors stem from a woman between 35 and 50 years old with acute or convalescent COVID-19.

The chain links TRBV10-3 to TRBJ1-2; D is perhaps TRBD1 (6 bases). Germline CDR1 and CDR2: ENHRY and SYGVKD. The CDR3 sequence is 16 residues long. Trimming removed 4 bases from V and 4 bases from J, with 19 bases in between. CDR3 region: CAISGIADSVGYGYTF. Here the CDR3 DNA reads TGTGCCATCAGTGGCATTGCGGACAGCGTCGGCTATGGCTACACCTTC.

V and J are TRBV20-1 and TRBJ2-3; 8 nucleotides match TRBD2. Germline loops: CDR1 DFQATT, CDR2 SNEGSKA (reference sequence). The CDR3 contains 15 residues. V was clipped by 3 bases and J by 5 bases; unmatched bases: 10. CDR3: CSASWRGVAIDTQYF. For the CDR3, the DNA is TGCAGTGCTAGTTGGCGGGGGGTGGCGATAGATACGCAGTATTTT.

The rearrangement links TRBV7-3 to TRBJ2-7; 7 nucleotides align to TRBD1. In germline, CDR1 is SGHTA, CDR2 FQGTGA. The CDR3 extends over 14 amino acids. V trimming: 5 bases; J trimming: 6 bases; junction bases outside the gene matches: 10. The CDR3 region is CASSTQGSRSEQYF. The CDR3 region has the DNA TGTGCCAGCAGCACACAGGGGAGCCGTAGCGAGCAGTACTTC.

This chain connects TRBV7-9 to TRBJ2-3, with 8 bases that match TRBD1. V shed 5 bases, J shed 1 base, and the junction held 8 bases outside the gene matches. The CDR3 runs 16 residues. Germline CDR1 and CDR2: SEHNR and FQNEAQ (reference sequence). CDR3 sequence reads: CASSPGQGGGTDTQYF. CDR3 DNA sequence: TGTGCCAGCAGCCCTGGACAGGGAGGAGGCACAGATACGCAGTATTTT.

The gene calls are TRBV5-1 and TRBJ2-1; TRBD1 matches at 12 bases. Losses at the gene ends were 3 bases for V and 9 bases for J; bases not matched to a gene: 7. The germline V gene encodes CDR1 SGHRS and CDR2 YFSETQ. The CDR3 runs 15 residues. The CDR3 reads CASSSGGTGGLEQFF. In DNA form, the CDR3 reads TGCGCCAGCAGCTCAGGGGGGACAGGGGGCCTTGAGCAGTTCTTC.

This chain uses TRBV7-9 with TRBJ2-1, with 7 bases matching TRBD1. The CDR3 runs to 14 residues. The germline V gene encodes CDR1 SEHNR and CDR2 FQNEAQ (reference sequence). Trimming at V came to 1 base and at J to 5 bases, leaving 2 bases not matched to a gene. In nucleotides, the CDR3 is TGTGCCAGCAGCTTAGGGGACAGTAACAATGAGCAGTTCTTC. Its protein is CASSLGDSNNEQFF.

The chain recombines TRBV19 with TRBJ2-1; TRBD1 aligns across 7 bases. V lost 10 bases, J lost 3 bases, and 6 bases stayed unmatched. The germline CDR1 and CDR2 sequences are LNHDA and SQIVND (reference sequence). The CDR3 loop spans 13 amino acids. Written as DNA, the CDR3 is TGTGCCACCCAGGGACAGTACTACAATGAGCAGTTCTTC. Protein sequence: CATQGQYYNEQFF.

The CDR3 DNA follows: TGTGCCAGCAGCCCACCACTGGGGAGGAACGAGCAGTACTTC. It yields the protein CASSPPLGRNEQYF. The V gene is TRBV11-2, the J gene TRBJ2-7, with a possible D match to TRBD2 (6 bases). There are 14 residues in the CDR3. Germline CDR1 SGHAT, CDR2 FQNNGV. V was trimmed by 5 bases and J by 5 bases, leaving 16 bases between them.

This chain joins TRBV18 and TRBJ2-1; TRBD2 aligns across 14 bases. V lost 8 bases, J lost 9 bases, and 9 bases stayed unmatched. Germline CDR1 is KGHSH and CDR2 is LQKENI. There are 15 residues in the CDR3. CDR3 residues: CASARGTSGGGEQFF. CDR3 nucleotide sequence: TGTGCCAGCGCACGCGGGACTAGCGGGGGAGGTGAGCAGTTCTTC.

CDR3 in DNA: TGTGCCAGCTCACCACCGACGGGGGGCTCTTACAATGAGCAGTTCTTC. It yields the protein CASSPPTGGSYNEQFF. The chain has TRBV18 and TRBJ2-1; D is possibly TRBD2 (7 bases). Germline CDR1 and CDR2: KGHSH and LQKENI. The germline V and J ends were trimmed by 0 bases and 4 bases, with 13 bases remaining between them. The CDR3 runs to 16 residues.

This clone was observed a handful of times. The chain joins TRBV10-3 to TRBJ1-4; D possibly corresponds to TRBD1 (6 bases). The CDR3 loop spans 12 amino acids. The V gene lost 8 bases and the J gene lost 5 bases, with 9 bases spanning the gap. Germline values: CDR1 ENHRY, CDR2 SYGVKD. The CDR3 DNA reads as TGTGCCATCCGGGACACAAATGAAAAACTGTTTTTT. Residues: CAIRDTNEKLFF.

The chain is built from TRBV6-4 and TRBJ2-2; 9 bases align to TRBD1. Germline V gives CDR1 MRHNA, CDR2 SNTAGT. V trimming: 3 bases; J trimming: 4 bases; junction bases outside the gene matches: 3. The length of the CDR3 is 15 residues. The CDR3 DNA reads TGTGCCAGCAGTGAAGGGACAGGGAGCACCGGGGAGCTGTTTTTT. Protein: CASSEGTGSTGELFF.

The chain couples TRBV20-1 to TRBJ2-7; TRBD1 is a possible D gene (5 bases). Germline V lookup: CDR1 DFQATT, CDR2 SNEGSKA (reference sequence). V lost 4 bases and J lost 4, with 5 bases in between. The CDR3 loop spans 10 amino acids. CDR3 in DNA: TGCAGTGCTAAGGGGTACGAGCAGTACTTC. Protein sequence: CSAKGYEQYF.

This clone has just a few counts. The rearrangement links TRBV5-1 to TRBJ2-7; no clear D gene. The germline V gene has CDR1 SGHRS and CDR2 YFSETQ. The length of the CDR3 is 14 residues. V lost 4 bases and J 0 bases, leaving 11 bases between the germline ends. The CDR3 bases are TGCGCCAGCAGCCTCAACATATACTCCTACGAGCAGTACTTC. The encoded protein is CASSLNIYSYEQYF.

The gene calls are TRBV29-1 and TRBJ2-5; D is perhaps TRBD1 (6 bases). CDR3 length equals 13 residues. With 2 bases removed from V and 4 bases from J, the gap between germline ends came to 11 bases. In germline, CDR1 is SQVTM, CDR2 ANQGSEA. The CDR3 DNA sequence: TGCAGCGTTGAACAAGGGGGTGGAGAGACCCAGTACTTC. Its protein product is CSVEQGGGETQYF.

The V call is TRBV6-5, the J call TRBJ2-7; 8 bases agree with TRBD1. There are 15 residues in the CDR3. The J segment lost 4 bases and the V segment lost 5 bases, leaving 10 bases of the junction unmatched. Germline lookup yields CDR1 MNHEY and CDR2 SVGAGI. CDR3 protein: CASSIRQGPQYEQYF. As DNA, the CDR3 is TGTGCCAGCAGTATAAGACAGGGGCCGCAATACGAGCAGTACTTC.

CDR3 protein: CARIDRGPGNTIYF. The CDR3 coding sequence is TGCGCCAGGATCGACAGGGGACCTGGAAACACCATATATTTT. The chain is built from TRBV10-1 and TRBJ1-3, with 8 bases aligning to TRBD1. Trimming at V came to 9 bases and at J to 2 bases, leaving 6 bases not matched to a gene. This CDR3 is 14 amino acids long. CDR1 is WNHNN, CDR2 SYGVQD, per germline (reference sequence).

This clone was counted a single time. The V gene is TRBV7-9, the J gene TRBJ1-2; 12 bases are shared with TRBD1. CDR1 and CDR2 from the germline V gene are SEHNR and FQNEAQ (reference sequence). V gave up 5 bases and J gave up 4 bases; unmatched junction bases: 5. The CDR3 totals 15 residues. CDR3 bases: TGTGCCAGCAGCAGGGGACAGGGGGCCGTCTATGGCTACACCTTC. Protein sequence: CASSRGQGAVYGYTF.

The V and J genes are TRBV28 and TRBJ2-5; 9 bases agree with TRBD2. CDR3 length: 15 residues. J was trimmed by 0 bases and V by 6 bases; bases with no gene match: 5. Germline-derived CDR1 and CDR2 are MDHEN and SYDVKM. CDR3 sequence reads: CASRTSGGYQETQYF. As DNA, the CDR3 is TGTGCCAGCAGAACCAGCGGGGGGTACCAAGAGACCCAGTACTTC.